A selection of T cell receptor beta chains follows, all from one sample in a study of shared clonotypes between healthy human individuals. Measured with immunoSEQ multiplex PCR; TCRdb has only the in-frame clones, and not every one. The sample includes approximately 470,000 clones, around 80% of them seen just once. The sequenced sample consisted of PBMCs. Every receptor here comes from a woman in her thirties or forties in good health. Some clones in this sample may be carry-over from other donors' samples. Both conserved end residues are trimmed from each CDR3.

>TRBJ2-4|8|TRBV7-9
ASTGNIQY
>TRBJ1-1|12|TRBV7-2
ASSLSGGGTEAF
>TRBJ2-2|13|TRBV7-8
ASSRVAGNTGELF
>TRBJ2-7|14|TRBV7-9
ASSPLRTSATYEQY
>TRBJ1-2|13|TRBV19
ASSPITGFNYGYT
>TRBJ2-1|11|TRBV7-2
ASSLSGLAEQF
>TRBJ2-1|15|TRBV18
ASSPGLAGVLYNEQF
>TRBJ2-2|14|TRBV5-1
ASSLGGHLNTGELF
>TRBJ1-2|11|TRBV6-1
ASSPDSGGGYT
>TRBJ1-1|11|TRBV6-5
ASSPRVFTEAF
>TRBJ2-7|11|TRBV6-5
ASSRSGAYEQY
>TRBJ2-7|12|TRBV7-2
ASSQRTSGYEQY
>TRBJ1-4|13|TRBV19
ASSMGDATNEKLF
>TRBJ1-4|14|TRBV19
ASSIGAAAGTEKLF
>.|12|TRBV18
ASSPSGRVYEQY
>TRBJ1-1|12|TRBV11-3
ASSFSGMNTEAF
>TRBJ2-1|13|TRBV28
ASTSGHSSYNEQF
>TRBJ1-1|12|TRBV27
ASNQRTGATEAF
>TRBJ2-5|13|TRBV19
ASSLTSGIQETQY
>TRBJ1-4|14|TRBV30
AWSADRGPTNEKLF
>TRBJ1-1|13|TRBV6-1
ASSEVTGSNTEAF
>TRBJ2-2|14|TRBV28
ASSFAGTAQVGELF
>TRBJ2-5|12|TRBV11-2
ASRPGDRQETQY
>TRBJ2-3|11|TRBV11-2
ASSLVSTDTQY
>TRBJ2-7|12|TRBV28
ASKPGQGNYEQY
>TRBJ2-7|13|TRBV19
ASSMGQGRTYEQY
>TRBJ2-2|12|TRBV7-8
ASSYYWGTGELF
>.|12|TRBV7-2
ASSFRDRAYEQY
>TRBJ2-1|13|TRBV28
ASSSRTRGNGEQF
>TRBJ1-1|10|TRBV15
ATSREGAEAF
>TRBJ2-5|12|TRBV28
ASSLAGDVETQY
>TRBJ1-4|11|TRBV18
ASSAGRGGKLF
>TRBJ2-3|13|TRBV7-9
AGETGHLSTDTQY
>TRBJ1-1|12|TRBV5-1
ASSLGAVNTEAF
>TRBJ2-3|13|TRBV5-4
ASSPDSSTADTQY
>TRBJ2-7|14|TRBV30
AWSVREGAKAYEQY
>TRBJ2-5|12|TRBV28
ASSFPALQETQY
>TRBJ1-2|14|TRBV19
ASSMGDRGRIDGYT
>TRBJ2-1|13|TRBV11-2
ASSLAGTGVNEQF
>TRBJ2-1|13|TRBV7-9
ASSYDSGSYNEQF
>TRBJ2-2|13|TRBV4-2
ASSQVVGDTGELF
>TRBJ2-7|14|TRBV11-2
ASSPPGSQGTYEQY
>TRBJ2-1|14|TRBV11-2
ASSLGFGRVHNEQF
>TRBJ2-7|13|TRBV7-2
ASSLQAGGSYEQY
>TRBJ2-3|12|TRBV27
ASMRISRPDTQY
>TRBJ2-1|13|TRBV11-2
ASSLGQGAIDEQF
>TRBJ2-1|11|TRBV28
ASRTGWYNEQF
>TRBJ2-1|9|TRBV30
AWSWGGEQF
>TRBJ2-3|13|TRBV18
ASSPPQRSADTQY
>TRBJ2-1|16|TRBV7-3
ASSLTPLAGGPRNEQF
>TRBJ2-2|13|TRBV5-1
ASSPGLVWTGELF
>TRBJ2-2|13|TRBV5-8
ASSLEGGMAGELF
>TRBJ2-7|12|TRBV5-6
ASSLYLKRDEQY
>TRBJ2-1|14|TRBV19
ASSSLRDTIYNEQF